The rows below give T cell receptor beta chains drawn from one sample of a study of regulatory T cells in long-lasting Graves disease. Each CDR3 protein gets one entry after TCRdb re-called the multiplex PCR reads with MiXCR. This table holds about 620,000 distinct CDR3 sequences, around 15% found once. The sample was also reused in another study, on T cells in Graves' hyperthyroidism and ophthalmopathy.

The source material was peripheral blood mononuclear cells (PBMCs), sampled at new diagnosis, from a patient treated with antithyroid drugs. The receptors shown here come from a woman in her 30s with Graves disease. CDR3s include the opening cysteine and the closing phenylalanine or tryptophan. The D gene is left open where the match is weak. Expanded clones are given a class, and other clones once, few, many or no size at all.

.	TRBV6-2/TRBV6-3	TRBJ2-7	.	CASSAPGHIYEQYF	TGTGCCAGCAGTGCACCGGGACACATCTACGAGCAGTACTTC
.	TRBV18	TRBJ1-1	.	CASSAQGSNTEAFF	TGTGCCAGCTCGGCCCAGGGCTCGAACACTGAAGCTTTCTTT
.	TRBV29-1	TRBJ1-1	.	CSVEEFMGTEAFF	TGCAGCGTTGAAGAGTTCATGGGAACTGAAGCTTTCTTT
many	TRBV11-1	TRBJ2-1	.	CASSLPGFDEQFF	TGTGCCAGCAGCTTACCGGGATTCGATGAGCAGTTCTTC
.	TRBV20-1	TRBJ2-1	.	CSARPLDGSSYNEQFF	TGCAGTGCTAGACCATTGGACGGGAGCTCCTACAATGAGCAGTTCTTC
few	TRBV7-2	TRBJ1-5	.	CASSTTGLGQPQHF	TGTGCCAGCAGCACCACAGGGTTGGGGCAGCCCCAGCATTTT
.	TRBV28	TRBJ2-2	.	CASRKVAGELFF	TGTGCCAGCAGAAAGGTTGCCGGGGAGCTGTTTTTT
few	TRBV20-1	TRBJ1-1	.	CSARPHTEAFF	TGCAGTGCTAGGCCCCACACTGAAGCTTTCTTT
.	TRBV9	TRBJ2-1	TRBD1	CASSVRDRFYNEQFF	TGTGCCAGCAGCGTTCGGGACAGATTTTACAATGAGCAGTTCTTC
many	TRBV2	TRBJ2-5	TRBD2	CASTQGRGGQETQYF	TGTGCCAGCACCCAAGGGAGGGGAGGCCAAGAGACCCAGTACTTC
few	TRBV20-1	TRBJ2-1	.	CSARGAGPRLDEQFF	TGCAGTGCTAGAGGTGCGGGTCCTCGTCTCGATGAGCAGTTCTTC
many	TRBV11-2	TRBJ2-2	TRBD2	CASSLGKWTSRNTGELFF	TGTGCCAGCAGCTTAGGAAAGTGGACTAGCCGGAACACCGGGGAGCTGTTTTTT
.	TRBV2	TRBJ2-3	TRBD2	CASRGLAGADTQYF	TGTGCCAGCAGAGGACTAGCGGGGGCAGATACGCAGTATTTT
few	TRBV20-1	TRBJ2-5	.	CSAREMGGRSQETQYF	TGCAGTGCTAGAGAAATGGGGGGAAGGAGCCAAGAGACCCAGTACTTC
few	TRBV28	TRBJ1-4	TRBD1	CASLTRYLRQGTNEKLFF	TGTGCCAGCCTCACGAGGTACCTGAGACAGGGAACTAATGAAAAACTGTTTTTT
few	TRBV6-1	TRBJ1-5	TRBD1	CASGGDRGRDQPQHF	TGTGCCAGCGGGGGGGACAGGGGAAGAGATCAGCCCCAGCATTTT
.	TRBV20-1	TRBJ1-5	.	CSVRSPRNQPQHF	TGCAGTGTCCGCAGTCCCAGGAATCAGCCCCAGCATTTT
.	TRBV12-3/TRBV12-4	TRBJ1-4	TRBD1	CASRRTGQEKLFF	TGTGCCAGCAGAAGGACAGGACAGGAAAAACTGTTTTTT
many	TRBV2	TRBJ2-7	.	CASSGGQTYEQYF	TGTGCCAGCAGTGGGGGACAAACCTACGAGCAGTACTTC
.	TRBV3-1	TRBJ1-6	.	CASSNSGVSPLHF	TGTGCCAGCAGCAACAGCGGAGTGTCACCCCTCCACTTT